The source of this TCR beta chain is a study of cytomegalovirus exposure and HLA in healthy donors. General observations from the study: A prior analysis recorded that most TCR beta V segments were productive about 90% or about 30% of the time. Some TCR beta chains (over 150 of them) were listed as cytomegalovirus-associated.

PCR was performed using 60 Vbeta and 13 Jbeta primers. Generated by immunoSEQ multiplex PCR, the TCRdb table keeps only in-frame clones and is missing some. The top ten clones hold about 1.1% of a sample with 150,000 to 200,000 clones, around four fifths of them seen once. Comment on this clone: As yet, its antigen is unknown.

The length of the CDR3 is 14 residues. Germline CDR1 reads SGHVS; CDR2 reads FQNEAQ. V lost 4 bases, J lost 4 bases, and 2 bases stayed unmatched. The sequence derives from a woman between 40 and 50 years old in good health and CMV-seronegative. Sequencing was done on a sample of PBMCs. The gene calls are TRBV7-8 and TRBJ1-5; 9 nucleotides agree with TRBD1. The CDR3 reads CASSSGTGNQPQHF. The CDR3 DNA sequence: TGTGCCAGCAGCTCCGGGACAGGGAATCAGCCCCAGCATTTT.